The present T cell receptor beta chain was sequenced within a study of cytomegalovirus exposure and HLA in healthy donors. Study summary: Of a few hundred genotyped donors, roughly 80% clustered with self-reported Caucasian donors.

CDR1 and CDR2 from the germline V gene are SGHTA and FQGNSA. The ends were cut back, 3 bases at V and 2 bases at J, with 20 bases in the middle. CDR3 size: 19 residues. Study-wide points: Whilst most TCR sequences proved rare, a subset of public TCRs occurred across many donors. Associated with HLA alleles at 0.05 false discovery rate in a later analysis were 16,951 TCR beta sequences.

Points on this clone: The antigen remains undetermined.

Use of 60 Vbeta and 13 Jbeta primers characterized the PCR. TCRdb keeps only in-frame clones here, not all; method: immunoSEQ multiplex PCR. The data hold about 76,000 clones, with 70% to 80% observed a single time. Source material: PBMCs. The sequence derives from a man aged 25 to 40 in good health and CMV-seronegative. The chain carries TRBV7-2 and TRBJ2-6; the D is unclear. CDR3 sequence reads: CASSFRTGSVLPGANVLTF. CDR3 nucleotides: TGTGCCAGCAGCTTTCGAACTGGCAGCGTATTACCTGGGGCCAACGTCCTGACTTTC.